A single sample is the source of the 3 T cell receptor beta chains below, sequenced in a study of PD-L1 blockade in urothelial cancer. The time point was: peripheral blood 6 weeks after treatment start. Libraries were prepared by immunoSEQ multiplex PCR; TCRdb keeps only in-frame clonotypes and omits some of them. The sample yields more than 60,000 clones, more than 70% seen once. The source material was PBMCs, sampled around atezolizumab (anti-PD-L1) treatment. Receptor source: a man aged 55 to 70 with urothelial cancer.

This rearrangement joins TRBV11-1 to TRBJ2-7, with D possibly TRBD1 on 6 matching bases. The length of the CDR3 is 16 residues. Looked up from germline, CDR1 is SGHAT and CDR2 is FQDESV (reference sequence). V lost 3 bases to trimming and J lost 1 base, with 16 bases between them. CDR3 in amino acids: CASSFARQGNSYEQYF. The CDR3 DNA reads as TGTGCCAGCAGCTTCGCTCGGCAGGGGAATTCCTACGAGCAGTACTTC.

V gene TRBV11-1 combines with J gene TRBJ2-3, with 7 bases fitting TRBD2. Germline CDR1 reads SGHAT; CDR2 reads FQDESV (reference sequence). This CDR3 region has 16 residues. J was trimmed by 8 bases and V by 0 bases; bases with no gene match: 11. The CDR3, as DNA: TGTGCCAGCAGCTTAGCGGGGACTACTCCCACGGTTACGCAGTATTTT. Translating it yields CASSLAGTTPTVTQYF.

This chain connects TRBV7-2 to TRBJ2-7; TRBD2 aligns across 11 bases. This CDR3 spans 16 amino acids. Germline-derived CDR1 and CDR2 are SGHTA and FQGNSA. Trimming at V came to 1 base and at J to 5 bases, leaving 7 bases not matched to a gene. Here the CDR3 reads CASSLDLAGGMNEQYF. Here the CDR3 DNA reads TGTGCCAGCAGCTTAGATCTAGCGGGGGGAATGAACGAGCAGTACTTC.